This T cell receptor beta chain was recorded in a study of blood T cell repertoires in COVID-19. The CDR3 runs 15 residues. V was shortened by 5 bases and J by 2 bases, with 10 bases between the two germline ends. The germline V gene encodes CDR1 SGHAT and CDR2 FQNNGV. Produced via immunoSEQ multiplex PCR; TCRdb's table is partial and in-frame only. The table includes about 370,000 clones, 75% to 90% detected once. The chain links TRBV11-2 to TRBJ2-6; possibly TRBD1 for D (5 bases). The clonotype originates from a man aged 18 to 35 who had recovered from COVID-19. The sequencing sample was made of PBMCs or T cells enriched from blood (not recorded which). The CDR3 spells CASSPQAPGANVLTF. As DNA, the CDR3 is TGTGCCAGCAGCCCACAGGCCCCTGGGGCCAACGTCCTGACTTTC.